These T cell receptor beta chains were read from a single sample in a study of control samples from healthy donors and cancer patients. Profiled with immunoSEQ multiplex PCR; TCRdb holds only in-frame clones, not every one. This sample has 65,000 to 95,000 clones, with about 87% found just once. Source material: blood. The receptors originated from a man in his forties or fifties in good health. Both conserved end residues are part of each CDR3. A D gene is named only where the DNA matches it firmly. Expanded clones get a size class; other rows say once, few or many, or leave the size out.

v_gene	abundance	j_gene	d_gene	CDR3nt	CDR3aa
TRBV30	-	TRBJ1-2	-	TGTGCCTGGAGTGTGGTTCAGGGTGGTCGGAATGGCTACACCTTC	CAWSVVQGGRNGYTF
TRBV7-6	-	TRBJ1-3	-	TGTGCCAGCAGCCACCGGGACCCCAGCTCTGGAAACACCATATATTTT	CASSHRDPSSGNTIYF
TRBV2	few	TRBJ1-6	-	TGTGCCAGCAGCCCACAGGGAGGTTCGAATTCACCCCTCCACTTT	CASSPQGGSNSPLHF
TRBV5-4	-	TRBJ2-7	-	TGTGCCAGCAGCTTGTCGTCCTCCTACGAGCAGTACTTC	CASSLSSSYEQYF
TRBV25-1	-	TRBJ1-3	TRBD1	TGTGCCAGCAGTGCCCACAAACAGGGGCCCTCTGGAAACACCATATATTTT	CASSAHKQGPSGNTIYF
TRBV29-1	-	TRBJ1-1	-	TGCAGCGTTAACGGGGGCACTGAAGCTTTCTTT	CSVNGGTEAFF
TRBV4-3	-	TRBJ2-3	-	TGCGCCAGCAGCCAAGGCGGGATTACTAGCACAGATACGCAGTATTTT	CASSQGGITSTDTQYF
TRBV4-1	-	TRBJ1-6	-	TGCGCCAGCAGCCCGGGACGGGAGAGTTCACCCCTCCACTTT	CASSPGRESSPLHF
TRBV11-2	-	TRBJ2-4	TRBD1	TGTGCCAGCAGCTTAGCTTGGGACGGACAGGGGAAAAACATTCAGTACTTC	CASSLAWDGQGKNIQYF
TRBV6-5	once	TRBJ1-6	-	TGTGCCAGCAGTTCGGCGGGCGGGTCACCCCTCCACTTT	CASSSAGGSPLHF
TRBV24-1	-	TRBJ2-7	TRBD2	TGTGCCACCAGTGATTCCCTACTAGCGGGAAGCGACGAGCAGTACTTC	CATSDSLLAGSDEQYF
TRBV5-1	-	TRBJ2-1	-	TGCGCCAGCAGCTTGGAGGGGGGGCCCCTCAGCTCCTACAATGAGCAGTTCTTC	CASSLEGGPLSSYNEQFF
TRBV2	few	TRBJ2-3	-	TGTGCCAGCAGTGAAGCTACTAGCACAGATACGCAGTATTTT	CASSEATSTDTQYF
TRBV19	-	TRBJ2-5	TRBD2	TGTGCCAGTAGTATAGGGCCGCTAGCGGGGGGTCAAGAGACCCAGTACTTC	CASSIGPLAGGQETQYF
TRBV6-6	few	TRBJ2-7	-	TGTGCCAGCAGTTATCCGGGATTCTACGAGCAGTACTTC	CASSYPGFYEQYF
TRBV3-1/TRBV3-2	-	TRBJ1-2	-	TGTGCCAGCAGCCAAGACCCCGGATATGGCTACACCTTC	CASSQDPGYGYTF
TRBV24-1	-	TRBJ1-4	-	TGTGCCACCGCGGCAGGGGCGGGTGAAAAACTGTTTTTT	CATAAGAGEKLFF
TRBV5-5	once	TRBJ1-1	-	TGTGCCAGCAGCCCCACGGTGGTTAGGGAGGGCACTGAAGCTTTCTTT	CASSPTVVREGTEAFF
TRBV3-1/TRBV3-2	-	TRBJ1-5	TRBD1	TGTGCCAGCAGCCTTTCCGGGACAGCCTATCAGCCCCAGCATTTT	CASSLSGTAYQPQHF
TRBV30	-	TRBJ2-4	-	TGTGCCTGGAGTGTAAAGGGGAGATCGGGCATTCAGTACTTC	CAWSVKGRSGIQYF
TRBV10-3	-	TRBJ1-1	-	TGTGCCATCAGCCCAGGGGAGGTGAACACTGAAGCTTTCTTT	CAISPGEVNTEAFF
TRBV10-2	-	TRBJ1-1	-	TGCGCCAGCAGTGAATCGGGGAACACTGAAGCTTTCTTT	CASSESGNTEAFF
TRBV30	-	TRBJ2-5	-	TGTGCCTGGAGTGTACTTTCCCCCGGCGAGACCCAGTACTTC	CAWSVLSPGETQYF
TRBV24-1	-	TRBJ1-2	-	TGTGCCACCAGTGGCATGGACGCCAACTATGGCTACACCTTC	CATSGMDANYGYTF
TRBV18	-	TRBJ2-1	TRBD2	TGTGCCAGCTCACCCCTAGCGGGGTACAATGAGCAGTTCTTC	CASSPLAGYNEQFF
TRBV24-1	-	TRBJ2-5	TRBD2	TGTGCCACCAGTAGTAGGTCTAGCGGGACCCCGGAAGAGACCCAGTACTTC	CATSSRSSGTPEETQYF
TRBV15	few	TRBJ1-2	-	TGTGCCACCAGCAGAGATTTGTCCAGCAGCTATGGCTACACCTTC	CATSRDLSSSYGYTF
TRBV5-6	-	TRBJ2-3	-	TGTGCCAGCAGCATCCGGGTTTTCGGGACCAGCACAGATACGCAGTATTTT	CASSIRVFGTSTDTQYF
TRBV4-1	-	TRBJ1-2	-	TGCGCCAGCAGCCAAGATCAGGGCCAGGGATATGGCTACACCTTC	CASSQDQGQGYGYTF
TRBV15	-	TRBJ1-2	-	TGTGCCACCAGCAGACAGGGTGGACGGGATGGCTACACCTTC	CATSRQGGRDGYTF
TRBV4-2	-	TRBJ2-1	TRBD2	TGTGCCAGCAGCCTGCGCTCTTTACTAGCGGGTGATGAGCAGTTCTTC	CASSLRSLLAGDEQFF
TRBV5-5	-	TRBJ1-3	-	TGTGCCAGCACCCTGCTTCCGCAGGGTAGCTCTGGAAACACCATATATTTT	CASTLLPQGSSGNTIYF
TRBV11-2	-	TRBJ2-7	TRBD1	TGTGCCAGCAGCTTTTCGCGGGACAGGGGTGGCGAGCAGTACTTC	CASSFSRDRGGEQYF
TRBV2	-	TRBJ1-1	-	TGTGCCAGCAGTGAAGGGGGGGGCGGAACTGAAGCTTTCTTT	CASSEGGGGTEAFF
TRBV2	-	TRBJ2-3	TRBD2	TGTGCCAGCAGTGAAGCGGCGGGGGGCCCTCCCGATTTT	CASSEAAGGPPDF
TRBV9	-	TRBJ2-6	-	TGTGCCAGCAGCTCCGGAGGGGCCAACGTCCTGACTTTC	CASSSGGANVLTF
TRBV11-3	-	TRBJ1-2	-	TGTGCCAGCAGCTTTATCCGGGGAGGGAACTATGGCTACACCTTC	CASSFIRGGNYGYTF
TRBV12-2	-	TRBJ2-1	-	TGTGCAAGTCGCTCAGGGGGGACTAGCGGGGCTCACTCCTACAATGAGCAGTTCTTC	CASRSGGTSGAHSYNEQFF
TRBV5-1	-	TRBJ2-2	TRBD1	TGCGCCAGCAGCCCTATGACAGGGTGGGACACCGGGGAGCTGTTTTTT	CASSPMTGWDTGELFF
TRBV18	-	TRBJ1-3	-	TGTGCCAGCTCACCACGGGACGTGGGCTCTGGAAACACCATATATTTT	CASSPRDVGSGNTIYF
TRBV4-1	once	TRBJ2-5	-	TGCGCCAGCAGCTCAGGGGGGCAAGAGACCCAGTACTTC	CASSSGGQETQYF
TRBV10-3	-	TRBJ1-1	TRBD1	TGTGCCATCAGTCCCGGGGGGACAGCGAACACTGAAGCTTTCTTT	CAISPGGTANTEAFF
TRBV27	-	TRBJ1-1	-	TGTGCCAGCAGTTTATCGGGGGGACCCAGGACTGAAGCTTTCTTT	CASSLSGGPRTEAFF
TRBV5-6	-	TRBJ2-5	-	TGTGCCAGCAGCTTGTCGGGGGCGCCAGAGACCCAGTACTTC	CASSLSGAPETQYF
TRBV12-5	-	TRBJ1-2	-	TGTGCTAGTGGGCTCAATATACCTAACTATGGCTACACCTTC	CASGLNIPNYGYTF
TRBV6-2/TRBV6-3	-	TRBJ2-3	-	TGTGCCAGCAGTTCCAGCGGGAGCACAGATACGCAGTATTTT	CASSSSGSTDTQYF
TRBV6-6	-	TRBJ1-2	-	TGTGCCAGCAGTTCCGAGGGTGGAAACTATGGCTACACCTTC	CASSSEGGNYGYTF
TRBV4-3	-	TRBJ1-1	-	TGCGCCAGCAGCTTCGGAATGGACACTGAAGCTTTCTTT	CASSFGMDTEAFF
TRBV5-4	-	TRBJ1-4	TRBD1	TGTGCCAGCAGTCCCACAGGGGGCCCCCTGGAAAAACTGTTTTTT	CASSPTGGPLEKLFF
TRBV7-2	few	TRBJ2-7	-	TGTGCCAGCAGCCCTACGAAGGCCTACGAGCAGTACTTC	CASSPTKAYEQYF
TRBV9	-	TRBJ2-3	TRBD1	TGTGCCAGCAGCGCGGGGACAGCGGCCACAGATACGCAGTATTTT	CASSAGTAATDTQYF
TRBV15	-	TRBJ2-7	TRBD2	TGTGCCACCAGCAGAGACAGACTAGCGGGAGGATTGTACGAGCAGTACTTC	CATSRDRLAGGLYEQYF
TRBV9	-	TRBJ2-3	-	TGTGCCAGCAGCGTAGGGGGTGGGTTAGATACGCAGTATTTT	CASSVGGGLDTQYF
TRBV4-1	few	TRBJ2-7	-	TGCGCCAGCAGCCTCGGGACTTACGGCGAGCAGTACTTC	CASSLGTYGEQYF